These 9 T cell receptor beta chains originate from one sample sequenced in a study of shared clonotypes between healthy human individuals. Repertoires were generated with immunoSEQ multiplex PCR, while TCRdb's copy carries only in-frame clones and drops some. The sample consists of over 1.4 million clones, 96% of them appearing once. Sequencing was done on a sample of naive CD4+ T cells sorted from blood. Indicated subset: CD45RA+ positively selected. The receptors stem from a man aged 25 to 45 in good health.

CDR3: CASSLGQLTDTQYF. DNA for the CDR3: TGTGCCAGCAGCCTGGGACAGCTCACAGATACGCAGTATTTT. The V gene is TRBV7-2, the J gene TRBJ2-3; 7 bases are a match to TRBD1. This CDR3 has 14 residues. V lost 5 bases and J lost 2; bases outside the gene matches: 4. The germline V gene has CDR1 SGHTA and CDR2 FQGNSA.

V and J are TRBV18 and TRBJ2-2, with 9 bases identical to TRBD2. With V trimmed by 0 bases and J by 7 bases, 3 bases remained unmatched. This CDR3 has 15 amino acids. Germline CDR1 is KGHSH and CDR2 is LQKENI. The CDR3 sequence: CASSPPSGRGGELFF. For the CDR3, the DNA is TGTGCCAGCTCACCACCTAGCGGGAGAGGCGGGGAGCTGTTTTTT.

The chain carries TRBV10-2 and TRBJ2-1, with 11 bases aligning to TRBD2. J gave up 7 bases and V 6 bases, and 5 bases lay outside the gene matches. The V gene's germline CDR1 is WSHSY and CDR2 SAAADI. The CDR3 has 14 residues. The CDR3 reads CASRLTSGINEQFF. DNA of the CDR3: TGCGCCAGCAGACTGACTAGCGGGATTAATGAGCAGTTCTTC.

This clone was seen a single time. Other DNA sequences in the sample encode the same CDR3. The chain carries TRBV9 and TRBJ2-1; 7 nucleotides line up with TRBD2. Trimming cost V 0 bases and J 2 bases; bases outside gene matches: 2. The CDR3 runs to 15 residues. The germline gives CDR1 SGDLS, CDR2 YYNGEE. CDR3 nucleotide sequence: TGTGCCAGCAGCGTAGCGGCGGGAGCCTACAATGAGCAGTTCTTC. Translation gives CASSVAAGAYNEQFF.

The chain combines TRBV6-5 with TRBJ2-3; D not certain. Trimming shortened V by 5 bases and J by 2 bases, and 14 bases separated the two germline ends. This CDR3 is 15 amino acids long. Germline V gene sequence: CDR1 MNHEY, CDR2 SVGAGI. The CDR3 DNA sequence: TGTGCCAGCAGTCAGCGTACGGCCGACACAGATACGCAGTATTTT. Encoded protein: CASSQRTADTDTQYF.

The chain combines TRBV19 with TRBJ2-7; tentatively, D is TRBD2 (6 bases). The V gene lost 5 bases and the J gene lost 2 bases, with 13 bases spanning the gap. CDR3 length: 14 amino acids. The germline V gene has CDR1 LNHDA and CDR2 SQIVND (reference sequence). Here the CDR3 DNA reads TGTGCCAGTAGTTCCGGGACTCATACCTACGAGCAGTACTTC. This encodes CASSSGTHTYEQYF. Together with reference TRBV19 and TRBJ2-7, the CDR3 gives the full variable domain: DGGITQSPKYLFRKEGQNVTLSCEQNLNHDAMYWYRQDPGQGLRLIYYSQIVNDFQKGDIAEGYSVSREKKESFPLTVTSAQKNPTAFYLCASSSGTHTYEQYFGPGTRLTVT.

The rearrangement links TRBV27 to TRBJ1-1; D gene unclear. Trimming cost V 0 bases and J 1 base, with 6 bases left between them. The germline CDR1 and CDR2 sequences are MNHEY and SMNVEV (reference sequence). CDR3 length: 14 amino acids. As DNA, the CDR3 is TGTGCCAGCAGTTTATCTTTCGGGAACACTGAAGCTTTCTTT. Protein product: CASSLSFGNTEAFF.

This rearrangement joins TRBV14 to TRBJ2-1; D gene uncertain. Trimming took 4 bases from V and 0 from J, leaving 19 bases between them. The CDR3 length is 18 residues. The germline gives CDR1 SGHDN, CDR2 FVKESK. As DNA, the CDR3 is TGTGCCAGCAGCCCCTCTACGGCGGAGCCCTACTCCTACAATGAGCAGTTCTTC. This translates into CASSPSTAEPYSYNEQFF.

The chain employs TRBV9 and TRBJ2-1; 12 bases map to TRBD2. The CDR3 spans 17 residues. V gave up 4 bases and J gave up 8 bases; unmatched junction bases: 13. Per germline, CDR1 SGDLS and CDR2 YYNGEE. In nucleotides, the CDR3 is TGTGCCAGCAGCCCACACCTCCTAGCGGGAGGGCGCGATGAGCAGTTCTTC. Translating gives CASSPHLLAGGRDEQFF.